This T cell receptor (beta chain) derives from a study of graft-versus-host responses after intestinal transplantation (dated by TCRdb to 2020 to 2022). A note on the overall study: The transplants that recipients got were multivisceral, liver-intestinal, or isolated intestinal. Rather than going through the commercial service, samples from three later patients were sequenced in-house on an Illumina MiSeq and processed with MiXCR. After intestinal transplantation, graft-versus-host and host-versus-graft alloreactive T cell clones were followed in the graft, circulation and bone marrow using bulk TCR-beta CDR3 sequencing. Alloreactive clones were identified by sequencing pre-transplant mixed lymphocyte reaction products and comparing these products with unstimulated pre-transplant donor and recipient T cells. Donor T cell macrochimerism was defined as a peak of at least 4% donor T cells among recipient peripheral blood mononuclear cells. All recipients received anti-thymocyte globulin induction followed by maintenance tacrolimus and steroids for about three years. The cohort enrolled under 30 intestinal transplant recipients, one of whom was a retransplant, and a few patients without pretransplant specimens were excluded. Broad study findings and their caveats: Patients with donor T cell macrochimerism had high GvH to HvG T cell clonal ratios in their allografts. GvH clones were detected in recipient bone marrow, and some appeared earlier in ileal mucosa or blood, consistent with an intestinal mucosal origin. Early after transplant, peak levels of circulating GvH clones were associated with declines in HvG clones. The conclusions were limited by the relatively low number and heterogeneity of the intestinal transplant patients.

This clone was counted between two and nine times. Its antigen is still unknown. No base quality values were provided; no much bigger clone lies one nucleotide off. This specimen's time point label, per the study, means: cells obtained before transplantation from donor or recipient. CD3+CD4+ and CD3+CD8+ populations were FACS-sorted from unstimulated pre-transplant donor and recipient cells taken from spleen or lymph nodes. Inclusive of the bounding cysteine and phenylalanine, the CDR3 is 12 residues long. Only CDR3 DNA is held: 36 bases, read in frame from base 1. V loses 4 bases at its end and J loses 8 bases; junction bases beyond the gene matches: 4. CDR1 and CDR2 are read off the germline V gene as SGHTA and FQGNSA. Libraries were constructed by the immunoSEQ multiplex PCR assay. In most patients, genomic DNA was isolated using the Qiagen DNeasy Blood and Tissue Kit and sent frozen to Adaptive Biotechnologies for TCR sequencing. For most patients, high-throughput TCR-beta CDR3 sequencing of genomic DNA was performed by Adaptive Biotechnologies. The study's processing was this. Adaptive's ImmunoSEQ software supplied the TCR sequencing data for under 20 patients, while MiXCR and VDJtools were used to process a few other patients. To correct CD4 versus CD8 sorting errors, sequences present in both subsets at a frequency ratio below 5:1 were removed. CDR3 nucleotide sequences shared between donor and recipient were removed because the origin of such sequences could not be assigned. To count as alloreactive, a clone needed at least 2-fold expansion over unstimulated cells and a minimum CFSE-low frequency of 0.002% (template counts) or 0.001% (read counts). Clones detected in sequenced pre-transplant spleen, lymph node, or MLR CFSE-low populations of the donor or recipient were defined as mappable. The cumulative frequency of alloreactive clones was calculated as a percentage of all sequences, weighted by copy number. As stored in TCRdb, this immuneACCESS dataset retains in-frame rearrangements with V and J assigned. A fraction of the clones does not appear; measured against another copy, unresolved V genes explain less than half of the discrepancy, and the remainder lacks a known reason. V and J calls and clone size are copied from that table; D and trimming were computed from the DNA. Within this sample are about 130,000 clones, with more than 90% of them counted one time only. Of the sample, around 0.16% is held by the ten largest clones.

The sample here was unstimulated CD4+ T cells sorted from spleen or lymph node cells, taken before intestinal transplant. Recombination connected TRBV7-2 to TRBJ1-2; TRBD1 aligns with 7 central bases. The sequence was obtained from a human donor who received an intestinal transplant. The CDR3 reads CASSSGGRGYTF. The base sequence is TGTGCCAGCAGCTCAGGGGGTAGGGGCTACACCTTC. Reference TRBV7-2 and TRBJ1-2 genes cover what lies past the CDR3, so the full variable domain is GAGVSQSPSNKVTEKGKDVELRCDPISGHTALYWYRQSLGQGLEFLIYFQGNSAPDKSGLPSDRFSAERTGGSVSTLTIQRTQQEDSAVYLCASSSGGRGYTFGSGTRLTVV.